What follows are 25 T cell receptor beta chains derived from one specimen sequenced in a study of blood T cell repertoires in COVID-19. Clones were read by immunoSEQ multiplex PCR, and TCRdb kept only the in-frame ones, dropping some. The table records 210,000 or so clones, 80% of them present only once. Sequenced sample: PBMCs or T cells enriched from blood (not recorded which). The receptors were gathered from a woman aged 40 to 55 with acute COVID-19.

The chain recombines TRBV5-1 with TRBJ2-2, with 8 bases that match TRBD2. Germline V gene lookup returns CDR1 SGHRS and CDR2 YFSETQ. The CDR3 consists of 12 residues. Trimming at V came to 6 bases and at J to 5 bases, leaving 0 bases not matched to a gene. The CDR3 nucleotides read TGCGCCAGCACGGGGGGGACCGGGGAGCTGTTTTTT. It encodes CASTGGTGELFF.

The chain recombines TRBV10-3 with TRBJ1-2, with 7 bases aligning to TRBD1. The CDR3 is 15 amino acids. The V gene end was trimmed by 2 bases and the J gene end by 7 bases; junction bases not matched to a gene: 10. The germline CDR1 and CDR2 sequences are ENHRY and SYGVKD. CDR3 sequence: CAISEKGRGNGGYTF. CDR3 coding DNA: TGTGCCATCAGTGAGAAGGGCAGGGGGAATGGTGGCTACACCTTC.

The chain carries TRBV6-5 and TRBJ2-7; TRBD2 matches at 12 bases. Germline values: CDR1 MNHEY, CDR2 SVGAGI. CDR3 length: 15 residues. Trimming cost V 5 bases and J 1 base; bases outside gene matches: 3. The CDR3 DNA is TGTGCCAGCAGTAGAGGACTAGCGGGATCCTACGAGCAGTACTTC. Translation gives CASSRGLAGSYEQYF.

The chain employs TRBV15 and TRBJ1-1; D gene unclear. V shed 1 base and J shed 4 bases, with 13 bases lying between them. The germline gives CDR1 LNHNV, CDR2 YYDKDF (reference sequence). This CDR3 has 15 residues. CDR3 protein: CATSRGGLSSTEAFF. The CDR3 DNA reads as TGTGCCACCAGCAGAGGAGGGCTATCGAGCACTGAAGCTTTCTTT. Full variable domain (missing parts from reference TRBV15 and TRBJ1-1): DAMVIQNPRYQVTQFGKPVTLSCSQTLNHNVMYWYQQKSSQAPKLLFHYYDKDFNNEADTPDNFQSRRPNTSFCFLDIRSPGLGDTAMYLCATSRGGLSSTEAFFGQGTRLTVV.

The sample holds a few counts of this clone. The chain employs TRBV6-1 and TRBJ2-7, with a tentative D call TRBD2 (6 bases). Trimming took off 1 base at V and 0 bases at J, with 10 bases between the two ends. The germline CDR1 and CDR2 sequences are MNHNS and SASEGT. This CDR3 spans 15 amino acids. This CDR3 is CASSEVGRTSYEQYF. The CDR3, as DNA: TGTGCCAGCAGTGAAGTGGGGAGGACCTCCTACGAGCAGTACTTC.

This clone is a singleton in its sample. The gene calls are TRBV5-4 and TRBJ2-1; 9 nucleotides align to TRBD1. The CDR3 consists of 15 residues. J gave up 7 bases and V 3 bases, and 8 bases lay outside the gene matches. CDR1 and CDR2 from the germline V gene are SGHNT and YYREEE (reference sequence). The CDR3 sequence is CASSYHVQGANEQFF. CDR3 sequence (DNA): TGTGCCAGCAGCTACCATGTACAGGGGGCGAATGAGCAGTTCTTC. The full variable domain, with the rest looked up from reference TRBV5-4 and TRBJ2-1, is ETGVTQSPTHLIKTRGQQVTLRCSSQSGHNTVSWYQQALGQGPQFIFQYYREEENGRGNFPPRFSGLQFPNYSSELNVNALELDDSALYLCASSYHVQGANEQFFGPGTRLTVL.

The chain links TRBV6-1 to TRBJ1-5; no definite D call. Germline CDR1 is MNHNS and CDR2 is SASEGT. The CDR3 has 14 residues. Trimming removed 2 bases from V and 3 bases from J, with 8 bases in between. CDR3 in DNA: TGTGCCAGCAGTGAAACAGAAGACAATCAGCCCCAGCATTTT. Residues: CASSETEDNQPQHF.

The chain couples TRBV18 to TRBJ1-1; D unresolved. Trimming shortened V by 0 bases and J by 6 bases, and 14 bases separated the two germline ends. Looked up from germline, CDR1 is KGHSH and CDR2 is LQKENI. CDR3 length: 15 amino acids. CDR3 sequence reads: CASSPPVAEVSEAFF. In DNA, the CDR3 is TGTGCCAGCTCACCACCTGTTGCGGAAGTTTCTGAAGCTTTCTTT.

This clone came up once. The gene calls are TRBV29-1 and TRBJ2-7, with 8 nucleotides matching TRBD1. The V segment lost 6 bases and the J segment 2 bases; nucleotides outside the gene matches: 3. The CDR3 runs to 12 residues. The germline V gene encodes CDR1 SQVTM and CDR2 ANQGSEA. Written as DNA, the CDR3 is TGCAGCGTGAGGACAGGGACCTACGAGCAGTACTTC. This encodes CSVRTGTYEQYF.

The chain combines TRBV27 with TRBJ1-5; D not resolved. V was pared by 4 bases and J by 4 bases, with 11 bases between. This CDR3 comprises 14 residues. CDR1 and CDR2 from the germline V gene are MNHEY and SMNVEV (reference sequence). The CDR3: CASSSHQKNQPQHF. The CDR3 coding sequence is TGTGCCAGCAGTTCTCACCAGAAAAATCAGCCCCAGCATTTT.

V gene TRBV29-1 combines with J gene TRBJ1-3, with D possibly TRBD1 on 5 matching bases. V was trimmed by 2 bases and J by 2 bases, leaving 10 bases between them. Germline assignment: CDR1 SQVTM and CDR2 ANQGSEA. This CDR3 region has 14 residues. CDR3 loop: CSVEKGLAGNTIYF. CDR3 sequence (DNA): TGCAGCGTTGAAAAGGGACTGGCTGGAAACACCATATATTTT.

Of note for this clone: The sample has other DNA sequences that encode this CDR3 too. The rearrangement uses TRBV5-1 and TRBJ1-2; 8 nucleotides agree with TRBD1. There are 13 residues in the CDR3. The germline V gene has CDR1 SGHRS and CDR2 YFSETQ. J was trimmed by 7 bases and V by 0 bases; bases with no gene match: 2. The DNA for the CDR3 is TGCGCCAGCAGCTTGGGAACAGGGGGTGGCTACACCTTC. It translates to CASSLGTGGGYTF.

The J gene is TRBJ2-7, the V gene TRBV3-1 (or the pseudogene TRBV3-2); D unclear. This CDR3 is 15 amino acids long. From germline, CDR1 is LGHDT and CDR2 YNNKEL (reference sequence). With 0 bases removed from V and 3 bases from J, the gap between germline ends came to 12 bases. The CDR3 reads CASSQDRETFYEQYF. CDR3 DNA: TGTGCCAGCAGCCAAGATCGAGAGACTTTCTACGAGCAGTACTTC.

CDR3 sequence reads: CASSGTGGEAFF. The DNA for the CDR3 is TGTGCCAGCAGCGGGACAGGGGGGGAAGCTTTCTTT. This chain links TRBV6-6 with TRBJ1-1; 11 bases line up with TRBD1. The CDR3 spans 12 residues. The J segment lost 8 bases and the V segment lost 6 bases, leaving 2 bases of the junction unmatched. Per the germline V gene, CDR1 is MNHNY and CDR2 is SVGAGI (reference sequence).

The chain combines TRBV5-1 with TRBJ1-1, with D uncertain. The CDR3 is 14 amino acids. Trimming cost V 0 bases and J 2 bases, with 8 bases left between them. CDR1 is SGHRS and CDR2 is YFSETQ in the germline V gene. CDR3 residues: CASSLVAGNTEAFF. The CDR3 nucleotides are TGCGCCAGCAGCTTGGTAGCGGGAAACACTGAAGCTTTCTTT.

This clone showed up just once. This sequence joins TRBV2 and TRBJ1-3; D is uncertain. CDR1 is SNHLY and CDR2 is FYNNEI in the germline V gene. V lost 6 bases, J lost 0 bases, and 9 bases lay in between. The CDR3 extends over 14 amino acids. The CDR3 loop is CASRTQSSGNTIYF. CDR3 in DNA: TGTGCCAGCAGGACACAGAGCTCTGGAAACACCATATATTTT. The full variable domain, with the rest looked up from reference TRBV2 and TRBJ1-3, is EPEVTQTPSHQVTQMGQEVILRCVPISNHLYFYWYRQILGQKVEFLVSFYNNEISEKSEIFDDQFSVERPDGSNFTLKIRSTKLEDSAMYFCASRTQSSGNTIYFGEGSWLTVV.

In its sample, this clone was seen a few times. Within the sample, other DNA sequences also encode this same CDR3. The chain recombines TRBV29-1 with TRBJ1-1, with 7 bases aligning to TRBD1. Germline CDR1 is SQVTM and CDR2 is ANQGSEA. Losses at the gene ends were 5 bases for V and 1 base for J; bases not matched to a gene: 4. The CDR3 contains 13 residues. The CDR3 region is CSVSRDRNTEAFF. DNA of the CDR3: TGCAGCGTTTCACGGGACAGGAACACTGAAGCTTTCTTT.

The chain employs TRBV5-1 and TRBJ1-3, with no clear D. Germline V CDR1 and CDR2: SGHRS, YFSETQ. This CDR3 has 16 amino acids. V shed 2 bases and J shed 4 bases, with 16 bases lying between them. The CDR3 sequence is CASSFGLLEAGNTIYF. For the CDR3, the DNA is TGCGCCAGCAGCTTCGGACTACTAGAAGCGGGAAACACCATATATTTT.

This clone was seen once. The CDR3 sequence is CASSDQGGVNSPLHF. In DNA, the CDR3 is TGTGCCAGCAGTGACCAAGGGGGTGTAAATTCACCCCTCCACTTT. The rearrangement joins TRBV28 to TRBJ1-6, with D maybe TRBD1 (6 bases). The CDR3 is made up of 15 amino acids. Germline V gene data show CDR1 as MDHEN and CDR2 as SYDVKM. V was pared by 5 bases and J by 7 bases, with 15 bases between.

V gene TRBV4-1 combines with J gene TRBJ2-7, with TRBD1 matching over 7 bases. This CDR3 spans 15 amino acids. Germline CDR1 is MGHRA and CDR2 is YSYEKL. V was clipped by 0 bases and J by 5 bases; unmatched bases: 7. The CDR3 sequence is CASSQDQGDRNEQYF. The DNA of the CDR3 is TGCGCCAGCAGCCAAGATCAGGGGGACAGAAACGAGCAGTACTTC.

The chain uses TRBV9 and TRBJ2-1, with 9 bases that match TRBD1. This CDR3 comprises 16 residues. With V trimmed by 3 bases and J by 1 base, 5 bases remained unmatched. The germline gives CDR1 SGDLS, CDR2 YYNGEE. The CDR3 nucleotides are TGTGCCAGCAGCGGAACCGGGACAGGGTCCTACAATGAGCAGTTCTTC. Translating it yields CASSGTGTGSYNEQFF.

This chain uses TRBV9 with TRBJ2-2; 14 positions match TRBD2. Germline CDR1 SGDLS, CDR2 YYNGEE. The CDR3 spans 20 residues. V lost 4 bases and J lost 6; bases outside the gene matches: 17. CDR3 sequence reads: CASSPRLAGGPGAEAGELFF. For the CDR3, the DNA is TGTGCCAGCAGCCCGAGACTAGCGGGGGGGCCAGGCGCGGAGGCCGGGGAGCTGTTTTTT.

The chain combines TRBV18 with TRBJ1-1; TRBD1 agrees at 10 bases. After removal of 6 bases from V and 0 bases from J, the junction contained 7 bases not matched to a gene. In germline, CDR1 is KGHSH, CDR2 LQKENI. The CDR3 sequence is 16 residues long. CDR3 nucleotides: TGTGCCAGCTCGCCTGGACAGGGGGGCATGAACACTGAAGCTTTCTTT. It is translated as CASSPGQGGMNTEAFF. Drawing the rest from reference TRBV18 and TRBJ1-1, the complete variable domain is NAGVMQNPRHLVRRRGQEARLRCSPMKGHSHVYWYRQLPEEGLKFMVYLQKENIIDESGMPKERFSAEFPKEGPSILRIQQVVRGDSAAYFCASSPGQGGMNTEAFFGQGTRLTVV.

The chain carries TRBV30 and TRBJ1-5, with no clear D. Looked up from germline, CDR1 is GTSNPN and CDR2 is SVGIG (reference sequence). Trimming left V 1 base short and J 5 bases short, with 9 bases between. This CDR3 comprises 13 residues. The CDR3 DNA reads as TGTGCCTGGAGTGGGGCCCGTTATCAGCCCCAGCATTTT. It codes for CAWSGARYQPQHF.

Here the CDR3 reads CASSLSSNRDLLNTEAFF. Written as DNA, the CDR3 is TGTGCCAGCAGCTTGTCATCGAACAGGGACCTTCTGAACACTGAAGCTTTCTTT. The J gene is TRBJ1-1, the V gene TRBV5-6; TRBD1 is a possible D gene (6 bases). Germline lookup yields CDR1 SGHDT and CDR2 YYEEEE. The CDR3 sequence is 18 residues long. V shed 1 base and J shed 0 bases, with 19 bases lying between them.